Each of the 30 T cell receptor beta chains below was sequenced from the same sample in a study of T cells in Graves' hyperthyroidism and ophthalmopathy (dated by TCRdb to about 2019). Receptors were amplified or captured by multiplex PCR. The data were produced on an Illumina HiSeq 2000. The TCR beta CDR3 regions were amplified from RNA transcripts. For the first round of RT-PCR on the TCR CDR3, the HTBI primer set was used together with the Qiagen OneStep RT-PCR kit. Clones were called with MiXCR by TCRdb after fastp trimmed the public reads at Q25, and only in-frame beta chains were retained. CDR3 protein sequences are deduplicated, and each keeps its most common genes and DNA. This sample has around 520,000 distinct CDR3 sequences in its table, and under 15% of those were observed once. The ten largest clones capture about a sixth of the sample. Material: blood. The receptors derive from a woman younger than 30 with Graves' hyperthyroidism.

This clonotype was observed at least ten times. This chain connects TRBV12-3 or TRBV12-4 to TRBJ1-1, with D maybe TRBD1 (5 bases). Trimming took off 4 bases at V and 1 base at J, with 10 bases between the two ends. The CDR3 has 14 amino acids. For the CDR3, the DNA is TGTGCCAGCAGTTGGCGCCAGGGGAACACTGAAGCTTTCTTT. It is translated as CASSWRQGNTEAFF.

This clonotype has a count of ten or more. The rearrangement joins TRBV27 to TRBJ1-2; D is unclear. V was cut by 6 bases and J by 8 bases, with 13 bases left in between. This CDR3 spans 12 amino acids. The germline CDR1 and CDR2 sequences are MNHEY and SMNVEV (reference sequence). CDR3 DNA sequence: TGTGCCAGCAGACCAGAGGGTGGAGGCTACACCTTC. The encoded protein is CASRPEGGGYTF.

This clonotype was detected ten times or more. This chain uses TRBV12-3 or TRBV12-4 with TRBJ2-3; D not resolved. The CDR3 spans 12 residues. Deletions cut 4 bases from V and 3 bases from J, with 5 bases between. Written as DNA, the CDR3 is TGTGCCAGCAGTTATGAAACAGATACGCAGTATTTT. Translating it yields CASSYETDTQYF.

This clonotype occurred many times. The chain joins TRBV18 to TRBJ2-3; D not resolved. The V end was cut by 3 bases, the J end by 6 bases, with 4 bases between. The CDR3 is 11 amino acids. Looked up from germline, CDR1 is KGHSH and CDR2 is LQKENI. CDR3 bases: TGTGCCAGCTCACCGGGGGATACGCAGTATTTT. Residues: CASSPGDTQYF.

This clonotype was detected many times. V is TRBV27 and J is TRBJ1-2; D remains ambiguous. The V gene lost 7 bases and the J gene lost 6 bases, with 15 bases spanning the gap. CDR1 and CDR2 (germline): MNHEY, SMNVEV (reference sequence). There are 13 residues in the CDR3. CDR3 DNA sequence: TGTGCCAGCACGTTTAAAGGTTTTCATGGCTACACCTTC. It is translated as CASTFKGFHGYTF.

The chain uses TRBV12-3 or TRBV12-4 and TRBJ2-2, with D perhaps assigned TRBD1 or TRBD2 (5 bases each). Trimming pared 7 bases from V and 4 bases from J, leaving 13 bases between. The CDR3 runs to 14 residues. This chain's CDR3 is CASKGTRGTGELFF. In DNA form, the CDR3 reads TGTGCCAGCAAAGGGACCCGGGGCACCGGGGAGCTGTTTTTT.

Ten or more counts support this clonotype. CDR3: CASRGQLAHEQFF. As DNA, the CDR3 is TGTGCCAGCAGGGGTCAGTTGGCCCATGAGCAGTTCTTC. The V gene is TRBV12-3 or TRBV12-4, the J gene TRBJ2-1; the D is unclear. This CDR3 region has 13 residues. Trimming removed 6 bases at V and 8 bases at J, with 14 bases between.

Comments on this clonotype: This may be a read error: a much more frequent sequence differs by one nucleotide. CDR3 nucleotide sequence: TGTGCCATCAAGGGGACTAGCGGGAACAATGAGCAGTTCTTC. Translated, it gives CAIKGTSGNNEQFF. The V gene is TRBV10-3, the J gene TRBJ2-1; 13 positions match TRBD2. This CDR3 region has 14 residues. V dropped 7 bases and J dropped 5; count of bases not matched to a gene: 2. Germline values: CDR1 ENHRY, CDR2 SYGVKD.

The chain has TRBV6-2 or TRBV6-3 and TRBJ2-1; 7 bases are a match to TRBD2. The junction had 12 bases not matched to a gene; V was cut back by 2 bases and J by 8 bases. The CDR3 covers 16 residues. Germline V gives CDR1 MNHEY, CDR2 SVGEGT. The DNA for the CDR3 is TGTGCCAGCAGTTACCCGCTTCGGGGGGTCCGCGATGAGCAGTTCTTC. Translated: CASSYPLRGVRDEQFF.

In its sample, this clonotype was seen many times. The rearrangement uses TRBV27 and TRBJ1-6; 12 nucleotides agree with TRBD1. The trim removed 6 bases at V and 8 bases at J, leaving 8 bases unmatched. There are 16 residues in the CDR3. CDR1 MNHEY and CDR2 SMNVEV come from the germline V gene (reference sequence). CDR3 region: CASREFGTGGDSPLHF. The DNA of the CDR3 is TGTGCCAGCAGGGAGTTTGGGACAGGGGGCGATTCACCCCTCCACTTT.

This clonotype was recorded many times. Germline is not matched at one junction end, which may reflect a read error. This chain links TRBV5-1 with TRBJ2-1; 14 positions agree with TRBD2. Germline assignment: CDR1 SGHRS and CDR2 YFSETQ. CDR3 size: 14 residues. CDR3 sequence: CASKGTSGSNERFF. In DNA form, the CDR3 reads TGCGCCAGCAAGGGGACTAGCGGGAGCAATGAGCGGTTCTTC.

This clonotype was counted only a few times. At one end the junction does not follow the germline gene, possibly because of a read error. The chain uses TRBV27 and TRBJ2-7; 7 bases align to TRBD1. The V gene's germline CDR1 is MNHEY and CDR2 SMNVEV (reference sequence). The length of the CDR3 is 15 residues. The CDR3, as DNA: TGTGCCAGCAGTTCCCGGACAGGCTTTTCCTACAAGCAGTACTTC. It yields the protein CASSSRTGFSYKQYF.

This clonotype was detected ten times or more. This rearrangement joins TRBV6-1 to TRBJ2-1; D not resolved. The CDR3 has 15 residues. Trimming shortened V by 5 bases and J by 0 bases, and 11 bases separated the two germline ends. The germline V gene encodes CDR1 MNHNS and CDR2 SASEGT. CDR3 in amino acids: CASSNHRSSYNEQFF. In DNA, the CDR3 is TGTGCCAGCAGTAACCATCGGAGCTCCTACAATGAGCAGTTCTTC.

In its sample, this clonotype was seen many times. The CDR3 nucleotides are TGTGCCAGCAGTTTACACTATAGCGGGAAGGGTTCCTACGAGCAGTACTTC. It encodes CASSLHYSGKGSYEQYF. V and J are TRBV27 and TRBJ2-7, with 8 bases that match TRBD2. The CDR3 spans 17 residues. Germline V gives CDR1 MNHEY, CDR2 SMNVEV (reference sequence). Germline trimming cut 2 bases from V and 1 base from J; bases unmatched to any gene: 10.

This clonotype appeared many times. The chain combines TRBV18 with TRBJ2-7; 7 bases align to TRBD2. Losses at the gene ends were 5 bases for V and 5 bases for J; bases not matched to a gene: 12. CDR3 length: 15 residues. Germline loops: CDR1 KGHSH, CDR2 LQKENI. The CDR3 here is CASSVSGRTRDEQYF. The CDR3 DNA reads TGTGCCAGCTCAGTTAGCGGGCGCACTCGGGACGAGCAGTACTTC.

For the CDR3, the DNA is TGTGCCAGCAACTACAGGGGGGCCGGGGAGCTGTTTTTT. This encodes CASNYRGAGELFF. The chain links TRBV7-8 to TRBJ2-2, with 8 bases matching TRBD1. CDR3 length equals 13 residues. V lost 7 bases, J lost 6 bases, and 4 bases stayed unmatched. In germline, CDR1 is SGHVS, CDR2 FQNEAQ.

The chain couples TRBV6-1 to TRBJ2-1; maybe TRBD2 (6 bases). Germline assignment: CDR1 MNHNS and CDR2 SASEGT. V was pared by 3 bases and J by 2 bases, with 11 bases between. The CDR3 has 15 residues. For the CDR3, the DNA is TGTGCCAGCAGTGAGGGGGGAGCGCCCTACAATGAGCAGTTCTTC. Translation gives CASSEGGAPYNEQFF.

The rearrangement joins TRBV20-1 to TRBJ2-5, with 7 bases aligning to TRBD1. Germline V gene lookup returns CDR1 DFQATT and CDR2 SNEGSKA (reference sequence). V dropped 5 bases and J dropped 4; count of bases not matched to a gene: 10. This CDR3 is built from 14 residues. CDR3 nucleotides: TGCAGTGCTGGTCACAGGGGAACTATAGAGACCCAGTACTTC. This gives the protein CSAGHRGTIETQYF.

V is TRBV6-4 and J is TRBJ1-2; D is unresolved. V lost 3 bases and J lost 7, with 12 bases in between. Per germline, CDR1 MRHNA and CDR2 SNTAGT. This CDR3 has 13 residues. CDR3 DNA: TGTGCCAGCAGTGAGTCTCGCGGTGGTGGCTACACCTTC. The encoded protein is CASSESRGGGYTF.

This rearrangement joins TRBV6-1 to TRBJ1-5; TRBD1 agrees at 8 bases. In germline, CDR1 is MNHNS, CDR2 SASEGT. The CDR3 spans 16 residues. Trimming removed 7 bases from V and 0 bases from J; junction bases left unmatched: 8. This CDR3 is CASIIKTGDSNQPQHF. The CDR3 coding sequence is TGTGCCAGCATTATCAAGACAGGGGATAGCAATCAGCCCCAGCATTTT.

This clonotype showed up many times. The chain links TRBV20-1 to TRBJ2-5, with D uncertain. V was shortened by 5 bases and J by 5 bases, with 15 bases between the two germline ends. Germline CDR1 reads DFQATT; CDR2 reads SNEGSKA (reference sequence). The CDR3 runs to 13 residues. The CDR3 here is CSALQTVRETQYF. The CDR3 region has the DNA TGCAGTGCTTTACAGACTGTCCGCGAGACCCAGTACTTC.

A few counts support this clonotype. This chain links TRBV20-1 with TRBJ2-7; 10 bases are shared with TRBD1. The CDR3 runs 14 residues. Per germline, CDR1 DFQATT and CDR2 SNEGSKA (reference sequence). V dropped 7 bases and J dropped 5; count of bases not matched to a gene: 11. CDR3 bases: TGCAGTGTCGGTTGGGGGACAGGGGACAACGAGCAGTACTTC. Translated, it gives CSVGWGTGDNEQYF.

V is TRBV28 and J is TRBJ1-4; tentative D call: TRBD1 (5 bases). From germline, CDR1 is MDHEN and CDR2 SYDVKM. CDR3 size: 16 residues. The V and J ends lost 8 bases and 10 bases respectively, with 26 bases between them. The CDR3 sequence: CASSEQGGPKAGKLFF. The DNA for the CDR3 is TGTGCCAGCTCTGAGCAGGGAGGGCCGAAGGCAGGAAAACTGTTTTTT.

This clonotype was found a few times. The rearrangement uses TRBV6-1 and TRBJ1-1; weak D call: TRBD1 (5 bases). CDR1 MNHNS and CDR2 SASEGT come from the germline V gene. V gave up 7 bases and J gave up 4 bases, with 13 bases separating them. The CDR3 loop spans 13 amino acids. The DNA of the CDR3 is TGTGCCAGCACCCTTGGGAGGGGCACTGAAGCTTTCTTT. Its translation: CASTLGRGTEAFF.

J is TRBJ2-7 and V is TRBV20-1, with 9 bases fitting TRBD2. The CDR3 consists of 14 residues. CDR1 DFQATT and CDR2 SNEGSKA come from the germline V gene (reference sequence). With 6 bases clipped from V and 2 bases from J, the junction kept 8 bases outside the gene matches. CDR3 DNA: TGCAGTGCCCTGGGGAGACTAGCGGCCTACGAGCAGTACTTC. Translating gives CSALGRLAAYEQYF.

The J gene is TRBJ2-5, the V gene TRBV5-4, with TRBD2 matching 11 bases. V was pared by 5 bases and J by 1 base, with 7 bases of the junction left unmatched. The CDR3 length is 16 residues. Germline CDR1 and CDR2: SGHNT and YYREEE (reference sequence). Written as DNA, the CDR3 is TGTGCCAGCAGTGGGCTAGCGGGAGGCCTCCAAGAGACCCAGTACTTC. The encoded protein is CASSGLAGGLQETQYF.

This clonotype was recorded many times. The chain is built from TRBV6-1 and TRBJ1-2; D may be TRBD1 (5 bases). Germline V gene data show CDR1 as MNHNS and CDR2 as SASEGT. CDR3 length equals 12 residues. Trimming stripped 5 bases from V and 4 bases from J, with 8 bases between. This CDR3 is CASSPGVYGYTF. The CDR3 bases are TGTGCCAGCAGTCCGGGGGTCTATGGCTACACCTTC.

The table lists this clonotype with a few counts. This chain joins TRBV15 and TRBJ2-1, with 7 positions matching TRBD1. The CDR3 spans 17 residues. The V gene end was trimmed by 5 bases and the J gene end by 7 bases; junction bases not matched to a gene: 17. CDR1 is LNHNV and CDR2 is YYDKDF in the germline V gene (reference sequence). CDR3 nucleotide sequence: TGTGCCACCAGCGGAACAGGGGTCAAGCCGTACCTGAATGAGCAGTTCTTC. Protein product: CATSGTGVKPYLNEQFF.

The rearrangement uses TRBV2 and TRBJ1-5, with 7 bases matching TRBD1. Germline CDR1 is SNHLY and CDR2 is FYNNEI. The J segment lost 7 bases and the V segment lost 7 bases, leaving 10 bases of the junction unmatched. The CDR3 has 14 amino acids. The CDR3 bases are TGTGCCAGCAACCTAGGACAGGTTCACCAGCCCCAGCATTTT. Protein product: CASNLGQVHQPQHF.

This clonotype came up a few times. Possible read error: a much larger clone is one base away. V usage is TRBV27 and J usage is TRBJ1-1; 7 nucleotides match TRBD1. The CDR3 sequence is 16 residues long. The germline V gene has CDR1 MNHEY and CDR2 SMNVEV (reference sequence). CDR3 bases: TGTGCCAGCAGTTCCACATACGGGACAGAGAACACTGAAACTTTCTTT. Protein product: CASSSTYGTENTETFF.